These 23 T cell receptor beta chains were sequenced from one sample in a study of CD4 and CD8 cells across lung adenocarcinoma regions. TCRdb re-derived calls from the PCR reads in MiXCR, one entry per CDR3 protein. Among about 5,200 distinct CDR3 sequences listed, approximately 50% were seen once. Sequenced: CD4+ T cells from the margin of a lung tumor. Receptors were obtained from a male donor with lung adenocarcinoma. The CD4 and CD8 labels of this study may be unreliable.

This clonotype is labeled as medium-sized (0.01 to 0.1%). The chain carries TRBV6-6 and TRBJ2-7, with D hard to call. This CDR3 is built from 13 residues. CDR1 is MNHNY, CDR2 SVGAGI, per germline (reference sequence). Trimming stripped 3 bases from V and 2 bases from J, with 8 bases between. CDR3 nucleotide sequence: TGTGCCAGCAGTTATGGGCAAACCTACGAGCAGTACTTC. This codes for CASSYGQTYEQYF.

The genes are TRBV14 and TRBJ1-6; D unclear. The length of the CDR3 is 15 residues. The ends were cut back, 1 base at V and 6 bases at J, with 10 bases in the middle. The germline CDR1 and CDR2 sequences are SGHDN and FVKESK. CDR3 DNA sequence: TGTGCCAGCAGCCAAGGGTGGGCCACTAATTCACCCCTCCACTTT. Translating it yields CASSQGWATNSPLHF.

CDR3 sequence (DNA): TGCGCCAGCAGTGAGTCTCGGACTAGCGGGAGTTGGGATACGCAGTATTTT. It encodes CASSESRTSGSWDTQYF. V is TRBV10-1 and J is TRBJ2-3, with 13 bases identical to TRBD2. Germline V CDR1 and CDR2: WNHNN, SYGVQD (reference sequence). The CDR3 sequence is 17 residues long. The V and J ends lost 0 bases and 6 bases, in that order; junction bases with no gene match: 6.

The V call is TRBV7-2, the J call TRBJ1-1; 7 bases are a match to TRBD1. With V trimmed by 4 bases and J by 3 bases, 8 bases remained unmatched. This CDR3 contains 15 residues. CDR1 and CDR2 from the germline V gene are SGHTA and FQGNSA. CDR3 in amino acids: CASSSQQGLDTEAFF. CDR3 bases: TGTGCCAGCAGCTCACAACAGGGGCTGGACACTGAAGCTTTCTTT.

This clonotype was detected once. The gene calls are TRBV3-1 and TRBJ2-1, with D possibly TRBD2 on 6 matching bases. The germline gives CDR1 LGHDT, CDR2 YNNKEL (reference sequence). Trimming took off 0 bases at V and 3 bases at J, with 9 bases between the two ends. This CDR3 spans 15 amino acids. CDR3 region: CASSQDPSDYNEQFF. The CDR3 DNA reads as TGTGCCAGCAGCCAAGATCCTAGCGACTACAATGAGCAGTTCTTC.

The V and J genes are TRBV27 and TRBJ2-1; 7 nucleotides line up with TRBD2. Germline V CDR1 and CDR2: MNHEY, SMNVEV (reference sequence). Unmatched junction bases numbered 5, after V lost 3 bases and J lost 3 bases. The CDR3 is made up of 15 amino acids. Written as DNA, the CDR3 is TGTGCCAGCAGTTTCACCGGGACTAACTACAATGAGCAGTTCTTC. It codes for CASSFTGTNYNEQFF.

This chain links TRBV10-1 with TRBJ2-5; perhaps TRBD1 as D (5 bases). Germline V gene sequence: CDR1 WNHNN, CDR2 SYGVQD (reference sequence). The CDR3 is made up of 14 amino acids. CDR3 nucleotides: TGCGCGGGCAGTGGGGCCGGCGACAAAGAGACCCAGTACTTC. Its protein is CAGSGAGDKETQYF.

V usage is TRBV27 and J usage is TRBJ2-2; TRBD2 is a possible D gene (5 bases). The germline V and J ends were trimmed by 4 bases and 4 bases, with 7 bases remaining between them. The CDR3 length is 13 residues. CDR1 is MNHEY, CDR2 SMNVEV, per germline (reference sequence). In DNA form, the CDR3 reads TGTGCCAGCAGTTCTGAGGGCACCGGGGAGCTGTTTTTT. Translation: CASSSEGTGELFF.

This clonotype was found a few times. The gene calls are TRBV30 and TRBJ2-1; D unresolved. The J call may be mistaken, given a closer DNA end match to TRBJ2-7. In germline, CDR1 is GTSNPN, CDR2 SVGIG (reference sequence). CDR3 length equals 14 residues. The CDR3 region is CAWSVPSLTYEQYF. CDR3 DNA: TGTGCCTGGAGTGTACCCTCTCTAACCTACGAGCAGTACTTC.

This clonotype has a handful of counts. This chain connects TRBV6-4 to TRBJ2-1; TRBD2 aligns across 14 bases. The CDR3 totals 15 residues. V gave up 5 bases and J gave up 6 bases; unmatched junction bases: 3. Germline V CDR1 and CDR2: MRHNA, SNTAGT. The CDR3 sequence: CASSPGTSGSNEQFF. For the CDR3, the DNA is TGTGCCAGCAGTCCTGGGACTAGCGGGAGCAATGAGCAGTTCTTC.

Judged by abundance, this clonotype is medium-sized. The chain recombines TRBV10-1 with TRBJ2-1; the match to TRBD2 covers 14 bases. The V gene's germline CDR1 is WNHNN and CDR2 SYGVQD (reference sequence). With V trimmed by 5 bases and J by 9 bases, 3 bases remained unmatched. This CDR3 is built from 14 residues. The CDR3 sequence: CASSPGLAGAEQFF. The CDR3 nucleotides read TGCGCCAGCAGTCCGGGACTAGCGGGAGCTGAGCAGTTCTTC.

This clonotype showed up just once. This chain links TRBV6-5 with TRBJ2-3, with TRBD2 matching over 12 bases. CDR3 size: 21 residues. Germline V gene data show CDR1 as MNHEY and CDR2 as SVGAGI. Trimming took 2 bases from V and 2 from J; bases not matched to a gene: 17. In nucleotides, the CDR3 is TGTGCCAGCAGTTACCCCGACAGGGCCCGTGGACTAGCGGGAAACACAGATACGCAGTATTTT. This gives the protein CASSYPDRARGLAGNTDTQYF.

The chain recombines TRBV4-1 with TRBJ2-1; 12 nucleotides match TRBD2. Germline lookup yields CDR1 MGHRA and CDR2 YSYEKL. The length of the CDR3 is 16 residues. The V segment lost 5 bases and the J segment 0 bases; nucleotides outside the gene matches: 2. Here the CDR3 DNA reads TGCGCCAGCAGCACGACTAGCGGGAGCTCCTACAATGAGCAGTTCTTC. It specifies CASSTTSGSSYNEQFF.

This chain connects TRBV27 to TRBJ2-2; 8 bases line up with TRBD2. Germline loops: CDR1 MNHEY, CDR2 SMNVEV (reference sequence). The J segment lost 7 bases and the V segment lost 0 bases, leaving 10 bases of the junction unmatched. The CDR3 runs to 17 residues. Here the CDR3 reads CASSLSIGGGLDGELFF. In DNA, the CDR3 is TGTGCCAGCAGTTTATCGATCGGGGGGGGCCTAGACGGGGAGCTGTTTTTT.

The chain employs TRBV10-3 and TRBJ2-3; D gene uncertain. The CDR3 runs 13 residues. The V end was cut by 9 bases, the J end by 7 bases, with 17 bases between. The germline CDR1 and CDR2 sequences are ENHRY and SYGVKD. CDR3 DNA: TGTGCCATGGGTCAGTGGTGGAAAAATACGCAGTATTTT. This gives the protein CAMGQWWKNTQYF.

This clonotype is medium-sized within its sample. The DNA for the CDR3 is TGTGCCAGCACGGGACAGTGGAACACCGGGGAGCTGTTTTTT. Its protein is CASTGQWNTGELFF. V usage is TRBV6-1 and J usage is TRBJ2-2; 7 bases align to TRBD1. The CDR3 consists of 14 residues. Germline CDR1 MNHNS, CDR2 SASEGT. The trim removed 7 bases at V and 1 base at J, leaving 3 bases unmatched.

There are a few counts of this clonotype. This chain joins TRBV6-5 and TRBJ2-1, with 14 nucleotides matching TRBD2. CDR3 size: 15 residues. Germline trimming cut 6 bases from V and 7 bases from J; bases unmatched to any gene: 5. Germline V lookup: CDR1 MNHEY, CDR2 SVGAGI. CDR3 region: CASSSRLAGGNEQFF. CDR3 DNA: TGTGCCAGCAGCTCTCGACTAGCGGGAGGGAATGAGCAGTTCTTC.

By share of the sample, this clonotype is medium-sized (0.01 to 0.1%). The CDR3 sequence is CASSEETGGYNEQFF. The CDR3 nucleotides read TGTGCCAGCAGTGAAGAGACAGGGGGCTACAATGAGCAGTTCTTC. This sequence joins TRBV6-1 and TRBJ2-1, with 9 nucleotides matching TRBD1. J gave up 3 bases and V 1 base, and 1 base lay outside the gene matches. The CDR3 is made up of 15 amino acids. In germline, CDR1 is MNHNS, CDR2 SASEGT.

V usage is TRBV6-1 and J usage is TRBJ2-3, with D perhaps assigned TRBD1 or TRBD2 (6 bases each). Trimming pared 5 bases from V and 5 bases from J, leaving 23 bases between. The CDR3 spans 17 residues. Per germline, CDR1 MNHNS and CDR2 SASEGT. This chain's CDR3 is CASSRDPGGGYKDTQYF. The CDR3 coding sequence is TGTGCCAGCAGTAGGGACCCCGGGGGCGGTTACAAAGATACGCAGTATTTT.

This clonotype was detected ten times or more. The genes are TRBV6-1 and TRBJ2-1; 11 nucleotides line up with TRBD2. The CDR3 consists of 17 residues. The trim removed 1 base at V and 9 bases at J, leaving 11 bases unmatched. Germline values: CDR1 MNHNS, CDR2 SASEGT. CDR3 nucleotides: TGTGCCAGCAGTGAAGGGTGGGTAACTCTAGCGGGAGGTGAGCAGTTCTTC. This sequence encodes CASSEGWVTLAGGEQFF.

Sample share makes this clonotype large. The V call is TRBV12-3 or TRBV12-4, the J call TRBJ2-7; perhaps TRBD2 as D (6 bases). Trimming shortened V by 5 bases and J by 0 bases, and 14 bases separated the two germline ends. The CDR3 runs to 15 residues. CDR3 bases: TGTGCCAGCAGTCGGGACTCTGGGAGCTCCTACGAGCAGTACTTC. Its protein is CASSRDSGSSYEQYF.

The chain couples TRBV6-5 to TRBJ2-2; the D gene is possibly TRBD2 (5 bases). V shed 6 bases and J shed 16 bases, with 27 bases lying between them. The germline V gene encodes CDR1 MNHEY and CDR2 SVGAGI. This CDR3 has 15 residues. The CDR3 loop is CASRLQSGIPEAQFF. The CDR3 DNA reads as TGTGCCAGCAGACTCCAGTCCGGGATTCCAGAGGCGCAGTTTTTT.

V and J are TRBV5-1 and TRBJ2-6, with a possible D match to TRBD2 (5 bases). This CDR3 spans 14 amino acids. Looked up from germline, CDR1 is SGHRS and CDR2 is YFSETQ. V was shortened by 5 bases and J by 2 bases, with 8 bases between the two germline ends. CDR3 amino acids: CASSPGAGANVLTF. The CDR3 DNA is TGCGCCAGCAGTCCCGGGGCTGGGGCCAACGTCCTGACTTTC. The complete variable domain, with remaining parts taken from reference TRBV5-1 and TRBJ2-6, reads KAGVTQTPRYLIKTRGQQVTLSCSPISGHRSVSWYQQTPGQGLQFLFEYFSETQRNKGNFPGRFSGRQFSNSRSEMNVSTLELGDSALYLCASSPGAGANVLTFGAGSRLTVL.